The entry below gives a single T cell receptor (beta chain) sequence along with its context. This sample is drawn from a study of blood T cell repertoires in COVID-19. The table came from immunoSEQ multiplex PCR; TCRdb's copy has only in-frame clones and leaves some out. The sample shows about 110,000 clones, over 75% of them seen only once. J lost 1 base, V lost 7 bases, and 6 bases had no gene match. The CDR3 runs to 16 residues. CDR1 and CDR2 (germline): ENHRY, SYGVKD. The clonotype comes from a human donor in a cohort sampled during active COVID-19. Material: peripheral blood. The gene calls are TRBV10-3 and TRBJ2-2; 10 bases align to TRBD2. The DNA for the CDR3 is TGTGCCATCAAAAAGGGACTAGCGATGAACACCGGGGAGCTGTTTTTT. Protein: CAIKKGLAMNTGELFF.